These T cell receptor beta chains were read from a single sample in a study of human T cells and chemical hapten exposure. TCRdb analysed the RACE reads with MiXCR anew, one entry per CDR3 protein. The sample has 350,000 to 450,000 distinct CDR3 sequences; 4.5% to 6% are singletons. The source material was whole blood, sampled in connection with sensitization to the hapten diphenylcyclopropenone (DPC). These receptors came from a woman between 45 and 65 years old with alopecia areata. Some clones in this sample may be carry-over from other donors' samples. Each CDR3 is given with its conserved first and last residue. The D gene is left open where the match is weak. Clone size is shown for a subset of rows, as once, few, many or a class of expanded clone.

CDR3 DNA,CDR3 protein,clone size,D gene,J gene,V gene
TGTGCCAGCAGCCCTTGGGGACCTAGCAATCAGCCCCAGCATTTT,CASSPWGPSNQPQHF,many,NA,TRBJ1-5,TRBV9
TGTGCCAGCAGTGCTCCTGGGGGGAACACCGGGGAGCTGTTTTTT,CASSAPGGNTGELFF,many,NA,TRBJ2-2,TRBV9
TGTGCCAGCAGTGAGGGACTGAGCAATCAGCCCCAGCATTTT,CASSEGLSNQPQHF,NA,NA,TRBJ1-5,TRBV2
TGTGCCAGCAGCCAAGAAGGGCCTGTAGACTTT,CASSQEGPVDF,few,NA,TRBJ1-1,TRBV3-1
TGCAGTGCTAGAGTAGCGGCTAACGACAATGAGCAGTTCTTC,CSARVAANDNEQFF,few,NA,TRBJ2-1,TRBV20-1
TGCGCCAGCAGCTTGGCCGGGTCTGGGGGCTCGGAGGCTTTCTTT,CASSLAGSGGSEAFF,few,NA,TRBJ1-1,TRBV5-1
TGCAGCGTTGAGCTATCAACACAGAGCGCGGAAAAACTGTTTTTT,CSVELSTQSAEKLFF,many,NA,TRBJ1-4,TRBV29-1
TGTGCCAGTAGTCCTTCGACAGACAACTATGGCTACACCTTC,CASSPSTDNYGYTF,few,NA,TRBJ1-2,TRBV19
TGCAGTGCCAGTGAACAGCGGGAACCGTACGAGCAGTACTTC,CSASEQREPYEQYF,few,TRBD2,TRBJ2-7,TRBV20-1
TGCGCCAGCAGCTCTTATCCAGGGAGCTCTGGAAACACCATATATTTT,CASSSYPGSSGNTIYF,NA,NA,TRBJ1-3,TRBV5-1
TGTGCCAGCAGCCCAGGGGGCCGGCAGGCCAACGTCCTGACTTTC,CASSPGGRQANVLTF,NA,TRBD1,TRBJ2-6,TRBV7-9
TGTGCCAGCAGTGAAGTCGGCTTGGATTCACCCCTCCACTTT,CASSEVGLDSPLHF,NA,NA,TRBJ1-6,TRBV2
TGTGCCAGCAGCCCTCCCCGAAGCGGGAGGACTCCCACGGGCACAGATACGCAGTATTTT,CASSPPRSGRTPTGTDTQYF,NA,NA,TRBJ2-3,TRBV21-1
TGTGCCAGCAGTTTAGCACAGGGGCTTAACTATGGCTACACCTTC,CASSLAQGLNYGYTF,NA,TRBD1,TRBJ1-2,TRBV12-3/TRBV12-4
TGTGCCAGTACCGGACAGGGACTGTTTTCCTACGAGCAGTACTTC,CASTGQGLFSYEQYF,many,TRBD1,TRBJ2-7,TRBV6-6
TGTGCCAGCACCTTATTCCGCCGGGACAGGGGATTGTACGAGCAGTACTTC,CASTLFRRDRGLYEQYF,NA,TRBD1,TRBJ2-7,TRBV12-3/TRBV12-4
TGTGCCAGCAGCCCGACTAGCGTCTACGAGCAGTACTTC,CASSPTSVYEQYF,many,TRBD2,TRBJ2-7,TRBV7-9